This entry concerns a single T cell receptor beta chain. Antigen: not known. The sample comes from a study of cytomegalovirus exposure and HLA in healthy donors. Broader study findings: Presence/absence analyses assumed roughly uniform sequencing depth across donors.

13 Jbeta primers and 60 Vbeta primers were used for the PCR. Clones were read by immunoSEQ multiplex PCR, and TCRdb kept only the in-frame ones, dropping some. The sample lists roughly 230,000 clones, about 77% occurring once. The TCR comes from a boy between 10 and 17 years old in good health and CMV-seronegative. Sequenced sample: PBMCs.

CDR3 residues: CASSEDRQRRGYTF. CDR3 DNA: TGCGCCAGCAGTGAGGACAGGCAAAGGAGAGGCTACACCTTC. This chain uses TRBV10-2 with TRBJ1-2, with D possibly matching TRBD1 (6 bases). V was clipped by 2 bases and J by 8 bases, with 15 bases between them. CDR1 is WSHSY and CDR2 is SAAADI in the germline V gene. The CDR3 runs 14 residues.